The 21 T cell receptor beta chains given below trace back to one sample, sequenced in a study of blood T cell repertoires in COVID-19. Clones were read by immunoSEQ multiplex PCR, and TCRdb kept only the in-frame ones, dropping some. The sample has nearly 100,000 clones; 70% to 85% are singletons. Source material: peripheral blood. The receptors stem from a man between 65 and 80 years old with acute or convalescent COVID-19.

The chain uses TRBV19 and TRBJ1-2; tentative D call: TRBD1 (5 bases). Trimming stripped 5 bases from V and 8 bases from J, with 15 bases between. From germline, CDR1 is LNHDA and CDR2 SQIVND (reference sequence). The CDR3 runs to 13 residues. The CDR3: CASSPRGDVGYTF. The DNA for the CDR3 is TGTGCCAGTAGTCCTCGGGGGGACGTGGGCTACACCTTC. The full variable domain, completed using reference TRBV19 and TRBJ1-2, is DGGITQSPKYLFRKEGQNVTLSCEQNLNHDAMYWYRQDPGQGLRLIYYSQIVNDFQKGDIAEGYSVSREKKESFPLTVTSAQKNPTAFYLCASSPRGDVGYTFGSGTRLTVV.

The rearrangement links TRBV18 to TRBJ1-4; TRBD1 agrees at 11 bases. With 3 bases clipped from V and 8 bases from J, the junction kept 2 bases outside the gene matches. The CDR3 runs to 14 residues. CDR1 is KGHSH, CDR2 LQKENI, per germline. CDR3 region: CASSPGQGEEKLFF. The CDR3 nucleotides read TGTGCCAGCTCACCGGGACAGGGGGAAGAAAAACTGTTTTTT.

This clone was observed a few times. The rearrangement joins TRBV5-6 to TRBJ2-2; the match to TRBD1 covers 10 bases. The CDR3 is 15 amino acids. Germline lookup yields CDR1 SGHDT and CDR2 YYEEEE. Trimming at V came to 5 bases and at J to 6 bases, leaving 7 bases not matched to a gene. The CDR3 DNA follows: TGTGCCAGCAGGGAGGAGGGGACAGGGGCCGGGGAGCTGTTTTTT. It encodes CASREEGTGAGELFF. Full variable domain (remainder filled in from reference TRBV5-6 and TRBJ2-2): DAGVTQSPTHLIKTRGQQVTLRCSPKSGHDTVSWYQQALGQGPQFIFQYYEEEERQRGNFPDRFSGHQFPNYSSELNVNALLLGDSALYLCASREEGTGAGELFFGEGSRLTVL.

This chain joins TRBV30 and TRBJ2-2, with TRBD2 identical over 10 bases. Per the germline V gene, CDR1 is GTSNPN and CDR2 is SVGIG (reference sequence). The CDR3 covers 12 residues. V was pared by 8 bases and J by 6 bases, with 3 bases of the junction left unmatched. CDR3 nucleotide sequence: TGTGCCCGTAGCGGGAGGTCCGGGGAGCTGTTTTTT. Its protein product is CARSGRSGELFF. Full variable domain (remainder filled in from reference TRBV30 and TRBJ2-2): SQTIHQWPATLVQPVGSPLSLECTVEGTSNPNLYWYRQAAGRGLQLLFYSVGIGQISSEVPQNLSASRPQDRQFILSSKKLLLSDSGFYLCARSGRSGELFFGEGSRLTVL.

CDR3 DNA sequence: TGTGCCAGCAGCGTCACCGGGACAGCCAACACCGGGGAGCTGTTTTTT. It is translated as CASSVTGTANTGELFF. J is TRBJ2-2 and V is TRBV7-6; 7 bases are shared with TRBD1. Germline CDR1 reads SGHVS; CDR2 reads FNYEAQ. V gave up 5 bases and J gave up 2 bases; unmatched junction bases: 8. The CDR3 runs 16 residues.

The chain employs TRBV2 and TRBJ2-7, with 7 bases aligning to TRBD2. Looked up from germline, CDR1 is SNHLY and CDR2 is FYNNEI. This CDR3 has 14 amino acids. J was trimmed by 3 bases and V by 7 bases; bases with no gene match: 9. The CDR3 DNA reads as TGTGCCAGCACAGGCGGCGGGGGAGTCTACGAGCAGTACTTC. This codes for CASTGGGGVYEQYF.

The genes are TRBV2 and TRBJ1-2; TRBD1 aligns across 8 bases. In germline, CDR1 is SNHLY, CDR2 FYNNEI. V gave up 3 bases and J gave up 4 bases; unmatched junction bases: 13. The CDR3 runs 17 residues. The CDR3: CASSDALQGAPSYGYTF. CDR3 nucleotides: TGTGCCAGCAGTGACGCTCTCCAGGGGGCGCCTAGCTATGGCTACACCTTC. Supplemented by reference TRBV2 and TRBJ1-2, the full variable domain reads EPEVTQTPSHQVTQMGQEVILRCVPISNHLYFYWYRQILGQKVEFLVSFYNNEISEKSEIFDDQFSVERPDGSNFTLKIRSTKLEDSAMYFCASSDALQGAPSYGYTFGSGTRLTVV.

The chain is built from TRBV28 and TRBJ1-3, with D tentatively TRBD1 (5 bases). From germline, CDR1 is MDHEN and CDR2 SYDVKM. This CDR3 region has 14 residues. V was shortened by 10 bases and J by 2 bases, with 15 bases between the two germline ends. CDR3 coding DNA: TGTGCCACCCGCCAACAGGCTCCTGGAAACACCATATATTTT. Translating gives CATRQQAPGNTIYF. The full variable domain, rest sourced from reference TRBV28 and TRBJ1-3, is DVKVTQSSRYLVKRTGEKVFLECVQDMDHENMFWYRQDPGLGLRLIYFSYDVKMKEKGDIPEGYSVSREKKERFSLILESASTNQTSMYLCATRQQAPGNTIYFGEGSWLTVV.

The chain carries TRBV25-1 and TRBJ2-1, with a weak D call TRBD1 (5 bases). With 4 bases removed from V and 4 bases from J, the gap between germline ends came to 11 bases. Germline CDR1 and CDR2: MGHDK and SYGVNS. The CDR3 totals 14 residues. CDR3 bases: TGTGCCAGCAGTGTCCAGACAGTGTACAATGAGCAGTTCTTC. Translated: CASSVQTVYNEQFF.

The gene calls are TRBV4-1 and TRBJ1-5; tentative D call: TRBD1 (5 bases). Germline CDR1 reads MGHRA; CDR2 reads YSYEKL. V was trimmed by 3 bases and J by 3 bases, leaving 12 bases between them. This CDR3 region has 15 residues. The CDR3 sequence is CASSHPDRPNQPQHF. CDR3 DNA sequence: TGCGCCAGCAGCCATCCCGACAGACCCAATCAGCCCCAGCATTTT.

This clone came up a few times. The CDR3 sequence: CASRTQGLNTEAFF. The DNA for the CDR3 is TGTGCCAGCAGAACACAGGGCTTGAACACTGAAGCTTTCTTT. This rearrangement joins TRBV6-5 to TRBJ1-1, with TRBD1 as a possible D gene (6 bases). From germline, CDR1 is MNHEY and CDR2 SVGAGI. Trimming pared 6 bases from V and 0 bases from J, leaving 11 bases between. The CDR3 loop spans 14 amino acids.

The chain links TRBV7-9 to TRBJ2-5, with 11 nucleotides matching TRBD2. The ends lost 4 bases at V and 4 bases at J; junction bases unmatched: 5. Germline V gene lookup returns CDR1 SEHNR and CDR2 FQNEAQ (reference sequence). The CDR3 totals 15 residues. CDR3 sequence reads: CASSYGTSGGETQYF. The CDR3 DNA sequence: TGTGCCAGCAGCTACGGGACTAGCGGCGGAGAGACCCAGTACTTC.

J is TRBJ2-3 and V is TRBV5-4; tentatively, D is TRBD1 (6 bases). Trimming pared 2 bases from V and 6 bases from J, leaving 13 bases between. The CDR3 covers 14 residues. Germline CDR1 is SGHNT and CDR2 is YYREEE (reference sequence). CDR3 amino acids: CASSFVGQPDTQYF. The CDR3 DNA is TGTGCCAGCAGCTTCGTTGGACAGCCGGATACGCAGTATTTT.

V is TRBV5-1 and J is TRBJ2-1, with 12 nucleotides matching TRBD2. The germline V gene has CDR1 SGHRS and CDR2 YFSETQ. This CDR3 has 16 residues. With 2 bases clipped from V and 4 bases from J, the junction kept 4 bases outside the gene matches. This CDR3 is CASSFSSGRGYNEQFF. DNA of the CDR3: TGCGCCAGCAGCTTCTCTAGCGGGAGGGGTTACAATGAGCAGTTCTTC.

This clone appeared a few times. This chain uses TRBV7-3 with TRBJ1-1; no reliable D call. V was clipped by 4 bases and J by 1 base, with 4 bases between them. Germline V gene lookup returns CDR1 SGHTA and CDR2 FQGTGA. The CDR3 has 12 amino acids. The CDR3 coding sequence is TGTGCCAGCAGCTCCCGGAACACTGAAGCTTTCTTT. Its translation is CASSSRNTEAFF.

There are a few counts of this clone. The gene calls are TRBV7-9 and TRBJ2-7, with 11 bases that match TRBD1. The ends lost 1 base at V and 0 bases at J; junction bases unmatched: 5. The CDR3 is 17 residues long. Germline lookup yields CDR1 SEHNR and CDR2 FQNEAQ (reference sequence). The CDR3 is CASSLEGTGGFSYEQYF. CDR3 sequence (DNA): TGTGCCAGCAGCTTAGAAGGGACAGGGGGTTTCTCCTACGAGCAGTACTTC.

This clone has a single count. This chain connects TRBV6-5 to TRBJ1-5; D gene unclear. V was trimmed by 6 bases and J by 2 bases, leaving 11 bases between them. Germline V lookup: CDR1 MNHEY, CDR2 SVGAGI. This CDR3 spans 14 amino acids. The CDR3 DNA follows: TGTGCCAGCAGGGCAGTTCTTGGCAATCAGCCCCAGCATTTT. Translated, it gives CASRAVLGNQPQHF.

The chain carries TRBV6-5 and TRBJ1-5; D perhaps matches TRBD1 (5 bases). From germline, CDR1 is MNHEY and CDR2 SVGAGI. The CDR3 is 14 amino acids. V gave up 2 bases and J gave up 5 bases, with 10 bases separating them. CDR3: CASSYVQGDQPQHF. The CDR3 bases are TGTGCCAGCAGTTACGTCCAGGGTGATCAGCCCCAGCATTTT.

This clone turned up a few times. The J gene is TRBJ1-1, the V gene TRBV9, with a weak D call TRBD1 (6 bases). CDR3 length: 13 residues. Germline CDR1 is SGDLS and CDR2 is YYNGEE. V was clipped by 8 bases and J by 0 bases, with 11 bases between them. DNA for the CDR3: TGTGCCAGTGGGCGGACAGTGAACACTGAAGCTTTCTTT. Translated: CASGRTVNTEAFF. The full variable domain, its missing parts supplied by reference TRBV9 and TRBJ1-1, is DSGVTQTPKHLITATGQRVTLRCSPRSGDLSVYWYQQSLDQGLQFLIQYYNGEERAKGNILERFSAQQFPDLHSELNLSSLELGDSALYFCASGRTVNTEAFFGQGTRLTVV.

The chain joins TRBV28 to TRBJ1-2; 7 bases agree with TRBD1. CDR1 and CDR2 (germline): MDHEN, SYDVKM. The CDR3 has 14 residues. V shed 6 bases, J shed 6 bases, and the junction held 10 bases outside the gene matches. As DNA, the CDR3 is TGTGCCAGCAGAAACAGACAGGGCCCTCATGGCTACACCTTC. The encoded protein is CASRNRQGPHGYTF.

V and J are TRBV7-3 and TRBJ1-1; D gene ambiguous. V lost 2 bases, J lost 4 bases, and 23 bases lay in between. The CDR3 totals 18 residues. Germline V lookup: CDR1 SGHTA, CDR2 FQGTGA. The CDR3 nucleotides read TGTGCCAGCAGCTTATCTAGCGGGGTGGGCGGACGTGCCACTGAAGCTTTCTTT. Amino acid sequence: CASSLSSGVGGRATEAFF.